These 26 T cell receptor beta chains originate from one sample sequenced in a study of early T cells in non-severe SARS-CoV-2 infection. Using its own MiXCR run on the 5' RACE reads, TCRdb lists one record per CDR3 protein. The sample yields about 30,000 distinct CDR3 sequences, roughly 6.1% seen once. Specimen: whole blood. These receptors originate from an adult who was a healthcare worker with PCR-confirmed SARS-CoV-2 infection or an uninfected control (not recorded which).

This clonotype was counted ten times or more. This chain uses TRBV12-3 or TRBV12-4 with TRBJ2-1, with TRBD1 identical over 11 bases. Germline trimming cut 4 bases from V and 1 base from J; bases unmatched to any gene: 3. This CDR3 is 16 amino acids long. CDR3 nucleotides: TGTGCCAGCAGTTCCGGACAGGGGGCATCCTACAATGAGCAGTTCTTC. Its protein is CASSSGQGASYNEQFF.

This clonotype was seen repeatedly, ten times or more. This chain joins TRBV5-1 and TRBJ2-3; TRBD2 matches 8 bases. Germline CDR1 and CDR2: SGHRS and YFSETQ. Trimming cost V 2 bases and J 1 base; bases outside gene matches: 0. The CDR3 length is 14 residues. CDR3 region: CASSFSGGTDTQYF. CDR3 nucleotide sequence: TGCGCCAGCAGCTTTAGCGGGGGCACAGATACGCAGTATTTT.

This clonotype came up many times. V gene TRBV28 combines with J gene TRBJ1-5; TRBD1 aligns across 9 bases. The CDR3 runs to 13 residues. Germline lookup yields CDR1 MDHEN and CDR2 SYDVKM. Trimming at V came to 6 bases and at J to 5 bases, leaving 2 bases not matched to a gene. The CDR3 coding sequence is TGTGCCAGCAGGGGACAGGGTCATCAGCCCCAGCATTTT. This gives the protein CASRGQGHQPQHF. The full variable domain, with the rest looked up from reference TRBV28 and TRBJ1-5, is DVKVTQSSRYLVKRTGEKVFLECVQDMDHENMFWYRQDPGLGLRLIYFSYDVKMKEKGDIPEGYSVSREKKERFSLILESASTNQTSMYLCASRGQGHQPQHFGDGTRLSIL.

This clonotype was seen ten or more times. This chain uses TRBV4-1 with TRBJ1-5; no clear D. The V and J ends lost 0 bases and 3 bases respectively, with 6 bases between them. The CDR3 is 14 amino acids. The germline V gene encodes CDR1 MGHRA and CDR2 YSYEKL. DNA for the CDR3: TGCGCCAGCAGCCAAGAGAGGTACAATCAGCCCCAGCATTTT. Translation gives CASSQERYNQPQHF.

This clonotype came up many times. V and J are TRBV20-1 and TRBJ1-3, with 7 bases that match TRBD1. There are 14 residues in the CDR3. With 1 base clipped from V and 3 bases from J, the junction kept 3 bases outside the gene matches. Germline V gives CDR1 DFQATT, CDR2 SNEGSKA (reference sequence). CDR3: CSARAAGGGNTIYF. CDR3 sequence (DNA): TGCAGTGCTAGAGCGGCAGGGGGTGGAAACACCATATATTTT.

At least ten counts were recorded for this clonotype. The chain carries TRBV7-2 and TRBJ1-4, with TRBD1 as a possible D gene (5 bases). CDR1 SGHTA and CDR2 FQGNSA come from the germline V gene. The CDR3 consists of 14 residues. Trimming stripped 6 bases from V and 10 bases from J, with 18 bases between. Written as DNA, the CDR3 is TGTGCCAGCAGTGAGGGGCAGGGTCTAGGAAAACTGTTTTTT. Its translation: CASSEGQGLGKLFF.

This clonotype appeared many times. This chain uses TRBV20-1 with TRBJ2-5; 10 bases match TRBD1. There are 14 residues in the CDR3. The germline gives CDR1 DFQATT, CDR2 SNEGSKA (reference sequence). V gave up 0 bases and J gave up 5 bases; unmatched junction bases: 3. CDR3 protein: CSARDDRGLETQYF. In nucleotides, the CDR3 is TGCAGTGCTAGAGACGACAGGGGGCTTGAGACCCAGTACTTC.

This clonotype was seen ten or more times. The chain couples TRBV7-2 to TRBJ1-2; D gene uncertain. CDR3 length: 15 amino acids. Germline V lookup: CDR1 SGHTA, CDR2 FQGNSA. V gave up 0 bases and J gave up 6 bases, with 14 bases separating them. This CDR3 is CASSLAQVAGDGYTF. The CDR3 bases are TGTGCCAGCAGCTTAGCGCAAGTGGCAGGCGATGGCTACACCTTC.

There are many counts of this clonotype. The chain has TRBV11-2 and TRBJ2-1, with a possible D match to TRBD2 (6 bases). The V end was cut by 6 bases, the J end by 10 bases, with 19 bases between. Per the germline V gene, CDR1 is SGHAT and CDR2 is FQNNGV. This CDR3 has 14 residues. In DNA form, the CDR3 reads TGTGCCAGCAGGGCTAGCGACACAATTTCCGAGCAGTTCTTC. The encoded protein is CASRASDTISEQFF.

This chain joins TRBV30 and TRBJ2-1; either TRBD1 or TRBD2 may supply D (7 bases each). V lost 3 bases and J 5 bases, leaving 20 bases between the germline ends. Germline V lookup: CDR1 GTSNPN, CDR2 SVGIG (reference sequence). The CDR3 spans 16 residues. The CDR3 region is CAWSTPRGGVHNEQFF. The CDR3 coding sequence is TGTGCCTGGAGCACTCCCAGGGGGGGAGTGCACAATGAGCAGTTCTTC. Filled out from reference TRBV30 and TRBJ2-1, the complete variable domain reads SQTIHQWPATLVQPVGSPLSLECTVEGTSNPNLYWYRQAAGRGLQLLFYSVGIGQISSEVPQNLSASRPQDRQFILSSKKLLLSDSGFYLCAWSTPRGGVHNEQFFGPGTRLTVL.

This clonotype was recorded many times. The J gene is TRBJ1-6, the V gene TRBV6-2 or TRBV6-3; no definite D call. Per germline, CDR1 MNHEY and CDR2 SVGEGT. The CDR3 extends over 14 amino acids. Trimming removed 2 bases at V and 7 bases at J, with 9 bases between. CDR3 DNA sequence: TGTGCCAGCAGTTACCGGACTGCAAATTCACCCCTCCACTTT. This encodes CASSYRTANSPLHF.

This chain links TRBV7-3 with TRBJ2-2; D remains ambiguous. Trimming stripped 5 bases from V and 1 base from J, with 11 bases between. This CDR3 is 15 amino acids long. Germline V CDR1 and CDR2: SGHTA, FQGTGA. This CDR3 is CASSPDGQNTGELFF. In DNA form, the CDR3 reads TGTGCCAGCAGCCCGGACGGCCAGAACACCGGGGAGCTGTTTTTT.

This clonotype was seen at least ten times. CDR3 nucleotide sequence: TGTGCCAGCAGTTTGGGACAGGGAAGGGAGACCCAGTACTTC. Amino acids: CASSLGQGRETQYF. The chain couples TRBV12-3 or TRBV12-4 to TRBJ2-5; 9 positions match TRBD1. The CDR3 consists of 14 residues. Trimming at V came to 3 bases and at J to 5 bases, leaving 4 bases not matched to a gene.

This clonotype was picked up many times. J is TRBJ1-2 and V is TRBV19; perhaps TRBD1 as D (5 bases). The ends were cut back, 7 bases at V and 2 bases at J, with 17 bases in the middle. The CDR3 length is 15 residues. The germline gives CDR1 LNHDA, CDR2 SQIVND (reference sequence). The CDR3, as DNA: TGTGCCAGTATCCCGGCGGGACGCATAAACTATGGCTACACCTTC. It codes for CASIPAGRINYGYTF.

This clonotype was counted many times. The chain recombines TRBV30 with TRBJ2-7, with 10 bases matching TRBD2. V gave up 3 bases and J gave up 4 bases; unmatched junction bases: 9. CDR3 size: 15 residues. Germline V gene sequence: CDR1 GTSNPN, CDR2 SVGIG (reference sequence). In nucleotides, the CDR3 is TGTGCCTGGAGCGACCTTAGCGGGAGGATTTACGAGCAGTACTTC. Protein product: CAWSDLSGRIYEQYF.

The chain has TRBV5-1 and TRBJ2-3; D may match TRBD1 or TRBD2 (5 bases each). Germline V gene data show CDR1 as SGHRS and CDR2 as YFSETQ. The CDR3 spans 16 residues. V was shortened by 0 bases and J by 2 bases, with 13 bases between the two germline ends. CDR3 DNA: TGCGCCAGCAGCTTGGGTCCGGGGCCCGTCACAGATACGCAGTATTTT. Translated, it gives CASSLGPGPVTDTQYF.

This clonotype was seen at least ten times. The CDR3, as DNA: TGCGCCAGCAGCCAAAAGGGACAGGGCTACGAGCAGTACTTC. It specifies CASSQKGQGYEQYF. The chain links TRBV4-1 to TRBJ2-7, with 9 bases matching TRBD1. The CDR3 contains 14 residues. The V gene end was trimmed by 2 bases and the J gene end by 3 bases; junction bases not matched to a gene: 2. Germline V CDR1 and CDR2: MGHRA, YSYEKL.

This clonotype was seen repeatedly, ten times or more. DNA of the CDR3: TGTGCCACCAGTGACCCTACAACCGACAGGGTAAAGAATGAGCAGTTCTTC. Amino acids: CATSDPTTDRVKNEQFF. The chain carries TRBV24-1 and TRBJ2-1, with 7 bases identical to TRBD1. The CDR3 covers 17 residues. Germline V gives CDR1 KGHDR, CDR2 SFDVKD. After removal of 4 bases from V and 7 bases from J, the junction contained 15 bases not matched to a gene.

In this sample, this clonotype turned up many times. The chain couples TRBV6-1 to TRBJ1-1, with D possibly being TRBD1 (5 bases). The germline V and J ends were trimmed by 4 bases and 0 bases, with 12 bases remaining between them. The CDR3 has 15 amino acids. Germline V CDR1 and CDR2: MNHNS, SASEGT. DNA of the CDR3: TGTGCCAGCAGTGCCCTGAAGGGACTGAACACTGAAGCTTTCTTT. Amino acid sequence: CASSALKGLNTEAFF.

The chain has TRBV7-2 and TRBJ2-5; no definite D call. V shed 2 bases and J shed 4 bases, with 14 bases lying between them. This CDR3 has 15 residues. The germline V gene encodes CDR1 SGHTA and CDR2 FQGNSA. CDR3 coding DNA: TGTGCCAGCAGCTTACGCTTCGGGTTAGGAGAGACCCAGTACTTC. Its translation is CASSLRFGLGETQYF.

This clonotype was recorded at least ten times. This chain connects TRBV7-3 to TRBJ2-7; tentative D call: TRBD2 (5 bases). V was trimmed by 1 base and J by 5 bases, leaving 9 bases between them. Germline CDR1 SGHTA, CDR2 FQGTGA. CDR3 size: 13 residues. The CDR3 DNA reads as TGTGCCAGCAGCTTAAGTCTAGCTGACGAGCAGTACTTC. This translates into CASSLSLADEQYF.

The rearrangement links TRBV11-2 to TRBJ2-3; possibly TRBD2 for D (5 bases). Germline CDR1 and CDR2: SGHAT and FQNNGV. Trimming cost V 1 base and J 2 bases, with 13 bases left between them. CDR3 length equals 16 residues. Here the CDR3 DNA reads TGTGCCAGCAGCTTAGGCGAGAGGAGGCTCACAGATACGCAGTATTTT. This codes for CASSLGERRLTDTQYF.

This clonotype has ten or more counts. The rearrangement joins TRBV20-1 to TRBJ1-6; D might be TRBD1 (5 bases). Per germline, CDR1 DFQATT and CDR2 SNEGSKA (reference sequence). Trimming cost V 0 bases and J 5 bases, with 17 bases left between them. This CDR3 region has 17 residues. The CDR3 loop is CSARDPQWGGDNSPLHF. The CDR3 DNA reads TGCAGTGCTAGAGATCCTCAATGGGGGGGGGATAATTCACCCCTCCACTTT.

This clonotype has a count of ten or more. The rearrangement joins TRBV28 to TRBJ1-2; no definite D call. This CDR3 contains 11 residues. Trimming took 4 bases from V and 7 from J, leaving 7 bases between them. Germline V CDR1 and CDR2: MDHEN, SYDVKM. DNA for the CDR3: TGTGCCAGCAGTTCGTGGGGTGGCTACACCTTC. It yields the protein CASSSWGGYTF.

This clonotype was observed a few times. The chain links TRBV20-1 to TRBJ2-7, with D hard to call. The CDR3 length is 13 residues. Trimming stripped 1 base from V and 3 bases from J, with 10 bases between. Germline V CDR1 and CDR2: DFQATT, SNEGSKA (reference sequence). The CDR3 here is CSARVGRDYEQYF. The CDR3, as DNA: TGCAGTGCTAGAGTTGGCCGCGACTACGAGCAGTACTTC.

DNA of the CDR3: TGTGCCAGCAGCCCCTCGCAATACAATGAGCAGTTCTTC. Translation gives CASSPSQYNEQFF. The chain combines TRBV7-2 with TRBJ2-1; D remains ambiguous. Deletions cut 5 bases from V and 4 bases from J, with 9 bases between. The CDR3 runs to 13 residues. Germline CDR1 is SGHTA and CDR2 is FQGNSA.